These 25 T cell receptor beta chains share one sample of origin, sequenced in a study of early T cells in non-severe SARS-CoV-2 infection. TCRdb independently ran MiXCR on the 5' RACE reads; one entry per CDR3 protein. The profile shows around 58,000 distinct CDR3 sequences, under 15% of them singletons. Sequencing was performed on whole blood, taken at baseline. These receptors were obtained from an adult who was a healthcare worker with PCR-confirmed SARS-CoV-2 infection or an uninfected control (not recorded which).

This clonotype was seen many times. J is TRBJ1-2 and V is TRBV5-6, with 7 bases matching TRBD1. The germline gives CDR1 SGHDT, CDR2 YYEEEE. CDR3 length: 15 residues. V lost 0 bases and J lost 2; bases outside the gene matches: 4. CDR3 residues: CASSLASGQNYGYTF. CDR3 nucleotide sequence: TGTGCCAGCAGCTTGGCGTCGGGACAGAACTATGGCTACACCTTC. The full variable domain, its missing parts supplied by reference TRBV5-6 and TRBJ1-2, is DAGVTQSPTHLIKTRGQQVTLRCSPKSGHDTVSWYQQALGQGPQFIFQYYEEEERQRGNFPDRFSGHQFPNYSSELNVNALLLGDSALYLCASSLASGQNYGYTFGSGTRLTVV.

This chain links TRBV18 with TRBJ1-6; TRBD1 aligns across 7 bases. This CDR3 is 13 amino acids long. The germline CDR1 and CDR2 sequences are KGHSH and LQKENI. After removal of 6 bases from V and 13 bases from J, the junction contained 9 bases not matched to a gene. The CDR3 reads CASSGTAALPLHF. CDR3 bases: TGTGCCAGCTCTGGGACAGCCGCCCTTCCCCTCCACTTT.

The chain has TRBV12-3 or TRBV12-4 and TRBJ1-2; tentatively, D is TRBD1 (6 bases). This CDR3 has 13 residues. V was shortened by 1 base and J by 9 bases, with 12 bases between the two germline ends. This CDR3 reads CASSLGGAKRYTF. The CDR3 DNA is TGTGCCAGCAGTTTAGGGGGGGCGAAGCGCTACACCTTC.

This clonotype was recorded many times. The V and J genes are TRBV6-5 and TRBJ2-7, with D possibly matching TRBD1 (6 bases). The V end was cut by 6 bases, the J end by 1 base, with 16 bases between. The length of the CDR3 is 15 residues. Germline V gene lookup returns CDR1 MNHEY and CDR2 SVGAGI. CDR3 sequence (DNA): TGTGCCAGCAGCATTGACAGGCTCCGATCCTACGAGCAGTACTTC. It is translated as CASSIDRLRSYEQYF.

The gene calls are TRBV6-2 or TRBV6-3 and TRBJ2-3; TRBD2 matches at 8 bases. CDR1 and CDR2 from the germline V gene are MNHEY and SVGEGT. J gave up 0 bases and V 6 bases, and 11 bases lay outside the gene matches. The CDR3 runs to 17 residues. CDR3 nucleotide sequence: TGTGCCAGCAGCCCGGGACTAGATGGTTTTAGCACAGATACGCAGTATTTT. Translating it yields CASSPGLDGFSTDTQYF.

The chain has TRBV2 and TRBJ1-5, with 9 bases aligning to TRBD1. The junction had 4 bases not matched to a gene; V was cut back by 8 bases and J by 2 bases. CDR1 and CDR2 (germline): SNHLY, FYNNEI. The CDR3 spans 14 residues. The CDR3 reads CASGRDRGNQPQHF. The CDR3 DNA is TGTGCCAGCGGCCGGGACAGGGGCAATCAGCCCCAGCATTTT.

This clonotype showed up just a few times. V is TRBV7-9 and J is TRBJ2-7; TRBD1 might be the D (5 bases). The V gene's germline CDR1 is SEHNR and CDR2 FQNEAQ (reference sequence). The CDR3 consists of 15 residues. V dropped 5 bases and J dropped 1 base, with 15 bases sitting between them. Here the CDR3 DNA reads TGTGCCAGCAGCCAAAACCCAGGGCGATCCTACGAGCAGTACTTC. Translating it yields CASSQNPGRSYEQYF.

This clonotype appeared many times. The chain links TRBV3-1 to TRBJ1-5; D ambiguous. The CDR3 is 13 amino acids. Trimming removed 1 base at V and 5 bases at J, with 6 bases between. Germline CDR1 reads LGHDT; CDR2 reads YNNKEL (reference sequence). The CDR3: CASSQGLDQPQHF. The CDR3 DNA is TGTGCCAGCAGCCAAGGTCTAGATCAGCCCCAGCATTTT.

This clonotype was seen a handful of times. The chain recombines TRBV6-6 with TRBJ1-5, with a possible D match to TRBD1 (6 bases). V was pared by 6 bases and J by 0 bases, with 18 bases between. Germline assignment: CDR1 MNHNY and CDR2 SVGAGI (reference sequence). The CDR3 spans 17 residues. CDR3 nucleotides: TGTGCCAGCAGCCTCAGCGGGGGCATTGATAGCAATCAGCCCCAGCATTTT. Residues: CASSLSGGIDSNQPQHF.

V is TRBV2 and J is TRBJ1-5; 9 nucleotides align to TRBD1. Unmatched junction bases numbered 16, after V lost 9 bases and J lost 4 bases. Germline CDR1 is SNHLY and CDR2 is FYNNEI. There are 17 residues in the CDR3. The CDR3: CASSQGTGLRENQPQHF. The DNA for the CDR3 is TGTGCCAGTAGCCAGGGGACAGGGCTAAGGGAGAATCAGCCCCAGCATTTT.

This clonotype has ten or more counts. This chain connects TRBV4-1 to TRBJ1-4; D might be TRBD1 (5 bases). Germline CDR1 is MGHRA and CDR2 is YSYEKL. V dropped 3 bases and J dropped 8 bases, with 13 bases sitting between them. The length of the CDR3 is 14 residues. CDR3 bases: TGCGCCAGCAGCCAGTCTGAGCGGGGCGAAAAACTGTTTTTT. Protein product: CASSQSERGEKLFF.

This chain uses TRBV5-1 with TRBJ2-7; tentative D call: TRBD2 (6 bases). The CDR3 sequence is 13 residues long. The V gene lost 0 bases and the J gene lost 8 bases, with 12 bases spanning the gap. In germline, CDR1 is SGHRS, CDR2 YFSETQ. The CDR3 coding sequence is TGCGCCAGCAGCTTGGGTGGGACTGAGAAGCAGTACTTC. Its translation: CASSLGGTEKQYF.

This clonotype was seen only a few times. V and J are TRBV6-5 and TRBJ2-1; D remains ambiguous. This CDR3 has 13 amino acids. CDR1 is MNHEY, CDR2 SVGAGI, per germline. V lost 6 bases, J lost 6 bases, and 12 bases lay in between. The CDR3 DNA follows: TGTGCCAGCAGCCGGGCCGGCCCCAATGAGCAGTTCTTC. Its translation: CASSRAGPNEQFF.

The gene calls are TRBV20-1 and TRBJ1-4, with 8 bases identical to TRBD1. The CDR3 is 14 amino acids. The J segment lost 6 bases and the V segment lost 5 bases, leaving 8 bases of the junction unmatched. Per germline, CDR1 DFQATT and CDR2 SNEGSKA (reference sequence). The CDR3: CSAYPGGADEKLFF. The CDR3 nucleotides are TGCAGTGCTTACCCAGGGGGCGCGGATGAAAAACTGTTTTTT.

V and J are TRBV11-2 and TRBJ2-1; D gene unclear. This CDR3 spans 14 amino acids. Trimming took off 7 bases at V and 9 bases at J, with 19 bases between the two ends. The V gene's germline CDR1 is SGHAT and CDR2 FQNNGV. CDR3 amino acids: CASTGPRAGREQFF. CDR3 sequence (DNA): TGTGCCAGCACCGGACCCCGGGCAGGCCGTGAGCAGTTCTTC.

The chain links TRBV6-4 to TRBJ2-2, with TRBD2 identical over 7 bases. From germline, CDR1 is MRHNA and CDR2 SNTAGT. There are 16 residues in the CDR3. J lost 4 bases, V lost 2 bases, and 7 bases had no gene match. CDR3 bases: TGTGCCAGCAGTGACCGGGCGGGGGATGGCACCGGGGAGCTGTTTTTT. Translated, it gives CASSDRAGDGTGELFF.

The V call is TRBV11-2, the J call TRBJ2-3; D uncertain. Germline V gives CDR1 SGHAT, CDR2 FQNNGV. V was trimmed by 5 bases and J by 8 bases, leaving 14 bases between them. The CDR3 is 13 amino acids. CDR3 bases: TGTGCCAGCAGCATGAGGCCGACGGGTACGCAGTATTTT. This sequence encodes CASSMRPTGTQYF.

This clonotype was counted only a few times. The rearrangement joins TRBV14 to TRBJ1-2; D may be TRBD1 (6 bases). The CDR3 extends over 14 amino acids. The ends were cut back, 3 bases at V and 5 bases at J, with 13 bases in the middle. CDR1 and CDR2 (germline): SGHDN, FVKESK. The CDR3 DNA reads as TGTGCCAGCAGCCACACAGGGTTCGGGTATGGCTACACCTTC. It translates to CASSHTGFGYGYTF. Drawing the rest from reference TRBV14 and TRBJ1-2, the complete variable domain is EAGVTQFPSHSVIEKGQTVTLRCDPISGHDNLYWYRRVMGKEIKFLLHFVKESKQDESGMPNNRFLAERTGGTYSTLKVQPAELEDSGVYFCASSHTGFGYGYTFGSGTRLTVV.

This clonotype turned up a few times. The chain links TRBV11-2 to TRBJ2-1; D remains unclear. The germline CDR1 and CDR2 sequences are SGHAT and FQNNGV. The V and J ends lost 5 bases and 9 bases respectively, with 17 bases between them. The CDR3 contains 14 residues. The CDR3 DNA reads as TGTGCCAGCAGCCCATATAGGCCCCACCCTGAGCAGTTCTTC. Encoded protein: CASSPYRPHPEQFF.

V usage is TRBV5-1 and J usage is TRBJ2-1; D unclear. Between the trimmed V and J ends, which lost 10 bases and 2 bases, there was a span of 10 bases. Germline CDR1 reads SGHRS; CDR2 reads YFSETQ. CDR3 length equals 12 residues. The chain's CDR3 is CASSVTYNEQFF. CDR3 sequence (DNA): TGCGCCTCCTCAGTCACCTACAATGAGCAGTTCTTC.

The J gene is TRBJ2-1, the V gene TRBV6-5, with D perhaps TRBD2 (5 bases). The CDR3 is 15 amino acids. The V end was cut by 0 bases, the J end by 7 bases, with 13 bases between. Germline V gene lookup returns CDR1 MNHEY and CDR2 SVGAGI. The CDR3 DNA reads TGTGCCAGCAGTTACTCCCCCCGGGGAATTAATGAGCAGTTCTTC. This codes for CASSYSPRGINEQFF.

This clonotype was picked up many times. This chain links TRBV4-1 with TRBJ1-4, with D unresolved. CDR3 size: 15 residues. The V gene lost 6 bases and the J gene lost 0 bases, with 11 bases spanning the gap. Germline lookup yields CDR1 MGHRA and CDR2 YSYEKL. The CDR3 bases are TGCGCCAGCAGTAGAGGCTATGCAACTAATGAAAAACTGTTTTTT. Amino acids: CASSRGYATNEKLFF.

The chain joins TRBV7-3 to TRBJ2-1; no clear D gene. Trimming shortened V by 5 bases and J by 8 bases, and 22 bases separated the two germline ends. Per germline, CDR1 SGHTA and CDR2 FQGTGA. This CDR3 is built from 16 residues. The CDR3 here is CASSEQPGSFVDEQFF. The CDR3 nucleotides read TGTGCCAGCAGCGAACAACCTGGCAGTTTTGTCGATGAGCAGTTCTTC.

The table lists this clonotype with a few counts. The chain couples TRBV18 to TRBJ2-5; D is ambiguous. Germline lookup yields CDR1 KGHSH and CDR2 LQKENI. This CDR3 has 15 amino acids. Trimming left V 1 base short and J 2 bases short, with 11 bases between. The CDR3 here is CASSPRTSLQETQYF. CDR3 bases: TGTGCCAGCTCACCACGGACCAGCCTACAAGAGACCCAGTACTTC.

This chain uses TRBV28 with TRBJ1-5; unclear D gene. In germline, CDR1 is MDHEN, CDR2 SYDVKM. This CDR3 contains 13 residues. Trimming shortened V by 5 bases and J by 5 bases, and 10 bases separated the two germline ends. CDR3 in amino acids: CASSQTLYQPQHF. DNA for the CDR3: TGTGCCAGCAGTCAGACACTATATCAGCCCCAGCATTTT.